Listed here is a single T cell receptor (beta chain). Its antigen is not identified. MiXCR was run by TCRdb on the reads, yielding one entry per CDR3 protein. Among about 310,000 distinct CDR3 sequences listed, roughly 15% were seen once. The data originate from a study of T cell repertoires in cytomegalovirus infection. Study in general: CMV infection plus the matching HLA type was flagged by public TCR beta signatures. Study-wide results and caveats: Frequencies of public TCR beta families were cumulated, and this identified carriers of CMV plus the relevant HLA. Across the ex vivo response, the dominant clonotypes were HLA-C-restricted CMV-specific TCR beta clonotypes.

This clonotype originated in a human donor in good health (CMV status not recorded). Some clones in this sample may be carry-over from other donors' samples. Source material: PBMCs.

The chain's CDR3 is CASSTTREPYGYTF. In DNA, the CDR3 is TGTGCCAGCAGCACAACCCGGGAGCCCTATGGCTACACCTTC. J is TRBJ1-2 and V is TRBV12-3 or TRBV12-4; the D is unclear. Trimming left V 6 bases short and J 4 bases short, with 15 bases between. The CDR3 is 14 residues long.